Sequencing of this TCR beta chain was carried out in a study of shared clonotypes between healthy human individuals. Each PCR replicate run on unsorted PBMC took in around 290 ng DNA, 30,000 or so T cell genomes. Authors' data handling: As immunoSEQ supplied junction-only sequences (without quality scores), filtering differed. TCRdb's copy holds only in-frame clones and misses some; the assay was immunoSEQ multiplex PCR. Clone size and V and J calls were adopted from that table, with D and trimming inferred from the DNA. The sample includes some 490,000 clones, approximately 84% of them seen just once. From germline, CDR1 is MDHEN and CDR2 SYDVKM. CDR3 length equals 18 residues. Study donors comprised healthy, HIV-negative adults devoid of recent acute infection or vaccination. Notes on this clone: At one boundary the junction diverges from the germline segment, which might be a read error.

This chain connects TRBV28 to TRBJ1-3; 9 bases agree with TRBD1. This receptor was obtained from a woman aged 40 to 50 in good health. Some clones in this sample may be carry-over from other donors' samples. The sample taken for sequencing was PBMCs. The CDR3 DNA reads TGTGTCAGCAAGACAACACCGGGACAGGGTTTCTCTGGAAACACCATATATTTT. It translates to CVSKTTPGQGFSGNTIYF.